The rows below give T cell receptor beta chains drawn from one sample of a study of CD8+ T cells in alopecia areata. Produced via immunoSEQ multiplex PCR; TCRdb's table is partial and in-frame only. The sample consists of approximately 34,000 clones, roughly 50% of them appearing once. Source material: NKG2D-high CD8+ T cells sorted from blood. These receptors came from a human donor with alopecia areata. Both conserved end residues are part of each CDR3. Each record gives: clone size, CDR3 length, J gene, V gene, D gene, CDR3 protein, CDR3 DNA. The D gene is left open where the match is weak. Size tells how often a clone was seen (once, few, many) or the class of an expanded clone, and some rows leave it out.

once,15,TRBJ2-3,TRBV7-6,-,CASSLTRAGSPTQYF,TGTGCCAGCAGCTTGACTAGGGCCGGATCGCCAACGCAGTATTTT
-,18,TRBJ2-1,TRBV7-2,TRBD1,CASSLPRSARGRYNEQFF,TGTGCCAGCAGCTTACCTCGGTCGGCGAGGGGGCGCTACAATGAGCAGTTCTTC
-,15,TRBJ2-7,TRBV27,-,CASSYGGQGLYEQYF,TGTGCCAGCAGTTATGGTGGCCAGGGATTATACGAGCAGTACTTC
-,17,TRBJ2-3,TRBV7-2,-,CASSLGRAGPGTDTQYF,TGTGCCAGCAGCTTAGGTCGGGCGGGGCCGGGGACAGATACGCAGTATTTT
-,11,TRBJ2-1,TRBV20-1,-,CSARESTEQFF,TGCAGTGCTAGAGAGTCCACCGAGCAGTTCTTC
-,14,TRBJ2-5,TRBV13,-,CASSLGGYQETQYF,TGTGCCAGCAGCTTAGGGGGGTACCAAGAGACCCAGTACTTC
-,16,TRBJ2-7,TRBV7-3,TRBD1,CASDGDRASSGYEQYF,TGTGCCAGCGACGGGGACAGGGCCTCCAGTGGGTACGAGCAGTACTTC
few,18,TRBJ2-7,TRBV7-8,-,CASSFHRTGTPVAYEQYF,TGTGCCAGCAGCTTCCATCGTACCGGGACCCCAGTCGCCTACGAGCAGTACTTC
-,14,TRBJ1-5,TRBV6-6,-,CASSYPSGLQPQHF,TGTGCCAGCAGTTATCCGTCGGGGCTACAGCCCCAGCATTTT
-,15,TRBJ1-5,TRBV28,-,CASSPWTELNQPQHF,TGTGCCAGCAGCCCTTGGACAGAGCTCAATCAGCCCCAGCATTTT
-,17,TRBJ2-7,TRBV9,TRBD2,CASSVGLWTSGSYEQYF,TGTGCCAGCAGCGTAGGTTTGTGGACTAGCGGCTCCTACGAGCAGTACTTC
few,17,TRBJ2-4,TRBV7-8,TRBD2,CASSLYLAGGHENIQYF,TGTGCCAGCAGCTTATATCTAGCGGGGGGCCACGAAAACATTCAGTACTTC
-,16,TRBJ1-1,TRBV29-1,-,CSVEGQGGVPNTEAFF,TGCAGCGTTGAAGGGCAGGGCGGGGTACCGAACACTGAAGCTTTCTTT
-,14,TRBJ2-3,TRBV29-1,TRBD2,CSVELAGVTDTQYF,TGCAGCGTTGAGCTAGCGGGGGTTACAGATACGCAGTATTTT